The T cell receptor beta chain described here comes from a study of vaccination and CD4 T cells after COVID-19. Treatment denoted: approximately nine-day PBMC culture with coronavirus spike peptide pools or control peptides (ViraFEST assay). The Oncomine TCR Beta short-read assay sequenced DNA from cultured CD4+ T cells. TCRdb re-analysed the PCR reads in MiXCR, keeping a single row per CDR3 protein. The table records about 13,000 distinct CDR3 sequences, 50% to 65% of them present only once. The table lists this clonotype with a count of one. Its cognate antigen is unknown. The CDR3 sequence is 15 residues long. Germline CDR1 is MNHEY and CDR2 is SVGAGI. The junction had 4 bases not matched to a gene; V was cut back by 0 bases and J by 9 bases.

The source material was CD4+ T cells from blood, cultured in vitro. The receptor was derived from a human donor who had recovered from COVID-19. The chain links TRBV6-5 to TRBJ2-4; 11 positions agree with TRBD1. CDR3 in DNA: TGTGCCAGCAGTTACTCGGACAGGGGGCGGGGCATTCAGTACTTC. Residues: CASSYSDRGRGIQYF.